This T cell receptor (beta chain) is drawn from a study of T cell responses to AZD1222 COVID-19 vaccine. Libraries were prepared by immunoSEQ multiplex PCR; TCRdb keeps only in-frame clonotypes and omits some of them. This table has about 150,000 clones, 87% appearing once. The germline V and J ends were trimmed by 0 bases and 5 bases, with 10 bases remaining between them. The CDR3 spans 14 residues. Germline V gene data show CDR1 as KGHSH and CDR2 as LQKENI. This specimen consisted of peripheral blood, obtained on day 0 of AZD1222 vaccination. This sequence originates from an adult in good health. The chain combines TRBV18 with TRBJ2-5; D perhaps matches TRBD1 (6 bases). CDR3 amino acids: CASSPPPRGETQYF. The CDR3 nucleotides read TGTGCCAGCTCACCACCGCCCAGGGGTGAGACCCAGTACTTC.